The clone carrying this TCR beta chain was recorded a few times. The antigen is unknown. The data derive from a study of T-cell memory formation after mild COVID-19. Study details: The study found TCR clusters largely donor specific. General study results and limits: Those CD4+ clones that contracted were mainly in CM and EM (CD8+ ones in EMRA). Some clones that responded were present in memory (sampled pre-infection), which suggests cross-reactive memory joined. The SARS-CoV-2 specificity of second-wave clones reaching peak at day 37 remained unverified.

The CDR3 spans 13 residues. With 0 bases removed from V and 3 bases from J, the gap between germline ends came to 3 bases. The germline V gene has CDR1 SGDLS and CDR2 YYNGEE. TCRdb re-called the 5' RACE reads through MiXCR, storing one row per CDR3 protein. The table includes some 120,000 distinct CDR3 sequences, roughly 15% detected once. This rearrangement joins TRBV9 to TRBJ2-2; unclear D gene. The sequence was collected from an adult woman who had mild COVID-19 (a few samples of this study predate the infection). Cell type and time point are not known. Sample: PBMCs or a T cell subset sorted from them (not recorded which). The CDR3 DNA is TGTGCCAGCAGCGTAGCCGACACCGGGGAGCTGTTTTTT. This sequence encodes CASSVADTGELFF.